Sequencing of this T cell receptor beta chain was carried out in a study of Graves' ophthalmopathy and Graves' hyperthyroidism. For this clonotype: The antigen is not known.

Overall study findings and caveats: The authors also found most expanded thyroid clonotypes above 0.001 frequency in blood.

The CDR3 has 17 amino acids. Per germline, CDR1 SGHDN and CDR2 FVKESK. The J segment lost 2 bases and the V segment lost 4 bases, leaving 12 bases of the junction unmatched. Scientists amplified the TCR beta CDR3 regions from RNA transcripts. First-round RT-PCR used HTBI primers; second-round multiplex PCR followed. TCRdb re-called the multiplex PCR reads through MiXCR, storing one row per CDR3 protein. Of hundreds of thousands of distinct CDR3 sequences in the sample, 20% to 25% are singletons; the top ten hold about 6.6%. The sample was peripheral blood. V usage is TRBV14 and J usage is TRBJ2-7; 9 bases map to TRBD1. The source of this sequence is a woman aged 18-29 years with stable Graves' hyperthyroidism. Some clones in this sample may be carry-over from other donors' samples. CDR3 sequence: CASSRGVIRDRAYEQYF. The CDR3 DNA is TGTGCCAGCAGCCGAGGAGTCATCCGGGACAGGGCCTACGAGCAGTACTTC.